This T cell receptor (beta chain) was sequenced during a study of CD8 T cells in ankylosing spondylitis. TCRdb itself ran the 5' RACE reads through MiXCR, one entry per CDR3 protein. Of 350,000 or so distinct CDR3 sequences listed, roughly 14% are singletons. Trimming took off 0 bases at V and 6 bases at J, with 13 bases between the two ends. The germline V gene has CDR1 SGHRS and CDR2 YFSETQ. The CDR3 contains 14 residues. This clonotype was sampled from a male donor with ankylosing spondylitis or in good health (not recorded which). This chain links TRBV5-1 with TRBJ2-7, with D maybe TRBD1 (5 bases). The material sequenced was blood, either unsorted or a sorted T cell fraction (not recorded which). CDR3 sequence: CASSLAGFDFEQYF. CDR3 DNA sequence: TGCGCCAGCAGCTTGGCAGGGTTTGACTTCGAGCAGTACTTC.